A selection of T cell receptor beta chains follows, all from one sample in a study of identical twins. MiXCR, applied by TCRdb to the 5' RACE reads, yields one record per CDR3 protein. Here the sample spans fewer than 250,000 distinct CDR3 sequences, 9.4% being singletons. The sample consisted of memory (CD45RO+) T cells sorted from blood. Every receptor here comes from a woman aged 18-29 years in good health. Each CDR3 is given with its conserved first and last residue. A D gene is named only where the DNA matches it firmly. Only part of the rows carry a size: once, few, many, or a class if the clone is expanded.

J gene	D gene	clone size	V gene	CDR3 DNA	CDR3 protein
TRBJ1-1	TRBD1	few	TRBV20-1	TGCAGTGCTACAGGACAGGGAAGCACTGAAGCTTTCTTT	CSATGQGSTEAFF
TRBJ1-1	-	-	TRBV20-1	TGCAGTGCTAGAGATGGAGGGATAACCGAAGCTTTCTTT	CSARDGGITEAFF
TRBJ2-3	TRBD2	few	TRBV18	TGTGCCAGCTCACCTCCAGAAGCGGGAGGCACAGATACGCAGTATTTT	CASSPPEAGGTDTQYF
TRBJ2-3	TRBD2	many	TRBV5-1	TGCGCCAGCAGCTTGGGTAGCGGGAGTGATACGCAGTATTTT	CASSLGSGSDTQYF
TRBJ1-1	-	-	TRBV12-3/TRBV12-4	TGTGCCAGCGGGGGCTACACTGAAGCTTTCTTT	CASGGYTEAFF
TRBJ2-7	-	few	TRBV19	TGTGCCAGTAGTATCGGTAGGAACTACGAGCAGTACTTC	CASSIGRNYEQYF
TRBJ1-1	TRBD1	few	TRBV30	TGTGCCTGGAGTGAACAGGGGTGGAGCACTGAAGCTTTCTTT	CAWSEQGWSTEAFF
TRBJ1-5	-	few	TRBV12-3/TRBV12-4	TGTGCCAGCAGTTCCAACGATGTTTATAGCAATCAGCCCCAGCATTTT	CASSSNDVYSNQPQHF
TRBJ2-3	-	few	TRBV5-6	TGTGCCAGCAGCTTGGGTTTATGGACAATTTTT	CASSLGLWTIF
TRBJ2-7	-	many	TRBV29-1	TGCAGCGTTGAATCAGGGACCCCCTACGAGCAGTACTTC	CSVESGTPYEQYF
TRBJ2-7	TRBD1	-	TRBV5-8	TGTGCCAGCAGCTTTGGACGGGACAGGGGCTACTACGAGCAGTACTTC	CASSFGRDRGYYEQYF
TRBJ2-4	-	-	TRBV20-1	TGCAGTGCTAGCCGTCCCAGGGGGGTGTCCAAAAACATTCAGTACTTC	CSASRPRGVSKNIQYF
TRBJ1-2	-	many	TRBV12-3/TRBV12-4	TGTGCCAGCAGTTTAATCATGGGCAGGGGTCATGGCTACACCTTC	CASSLIMGRGHGYTF
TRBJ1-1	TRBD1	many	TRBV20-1	TGCAGTGCTGGAGGGACAGGGGGCTTCGACACTGAAGCTTTCTTT	CSAGGTGGFDTEAFF
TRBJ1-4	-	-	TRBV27	TGTGCCAGCACCCCCGCTGGCAGGATCGAAAAACTGTTTTTT	CASTPAGRIEKLFF
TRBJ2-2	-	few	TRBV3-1	TGTGCCAGCACCCGAACCGGGGAGCTGTTTTTT	CASTRTGELFF
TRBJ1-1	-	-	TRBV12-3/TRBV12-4	TGTGCCAGCAGCACGACGGGCGGGGCACCTGAAGCTTTCTTT	CASSTTGGAPEAFF
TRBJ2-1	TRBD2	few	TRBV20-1	TGCAGTGCCAGTGAATGGCTAGCGGAGCTCCAGTTCTTC	CSASEWLAELQFF
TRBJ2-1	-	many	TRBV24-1	TGTGCCACCAGTGTGGACAACTACAATGAGCAGTTCTTC	CATSVDNYNEQFF
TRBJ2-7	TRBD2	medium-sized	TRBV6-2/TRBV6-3	TGTGCCAGCAGTTACGGGACTAGCGGCTACGAGCAGTACTTC	CASSYGTSGYEQYF
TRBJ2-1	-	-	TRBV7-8	TGTGCCAGCAGCTTAAAGGCGGGAACAGTCGATGAGCAGTTCTTC	CASSLKAGTVDEQFF
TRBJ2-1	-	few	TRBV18	TGTGCCAGCTCAGAGGGCTTTGGTGCGGGCGACAATGAGCAGTTCTTC	CASSEGFGAGDNEQFF
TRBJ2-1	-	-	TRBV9	TGTGCCAGCAGCGCCAGTCGGGGGGCCTCCTACAATGAGCAGTTCTTC	CASSASRGASYNEQFF
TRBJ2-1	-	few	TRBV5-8	TGTGCCGGACGACCCAAATACAATGAGCAGTTCTTC	CAGRPKYNEQFF
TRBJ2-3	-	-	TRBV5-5	TGTGCCAGCAGCTTAGGCCAACCGGGACTCCTCCGTCATACGCAGTATTTT	CASSLGQPGLLRHTQYF
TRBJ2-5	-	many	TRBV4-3	TGCGCCAGCAGCCAAGATCTGGAAGAGACCCAGTACTTC	CASSQDLEETQYF
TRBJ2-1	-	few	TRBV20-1	TGCAGTGCTAGAGTCGGGGGCGATGAGCAGTTCTTC	CSARVGGDEQFF
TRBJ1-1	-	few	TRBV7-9	TGTGCCAGCAGCTTAAGGCGGGGATCGAACACTGAAGCTTTCTTT	CASSLRRGSNTEAFF
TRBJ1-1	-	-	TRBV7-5	-	CISVSEIGFF
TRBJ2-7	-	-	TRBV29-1	TGCAGCGTTGAGACTAATTCTTACGAGCAGTACTTC	CSVETNSYEQYF
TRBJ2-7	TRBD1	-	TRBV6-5	TGTGCCAGCAGTTCGTCTGCCCGGACAGGGGGGTCCGAGCAGTACTTC	CASSSSARTGGSEQYF
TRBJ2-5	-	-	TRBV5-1	TGCGCCAGCAGCCCTGTCTCGGGGAGGACAGAGACCCAGTACTTC	CASSPVSGRTETQYF